A selection of T cell receptor beta chains follows, all from one sample in a study of T cells after yellow fever vaccination. TCRdb fed the 5' RACE reads into MiXCR, producing one record per CDR3 protein. The data hold about 330,000 distinct CDR3 sequences, with roughly 4.3% observed a single time. This specimen consisted of PBMCs, obtained 5 days after the yellow fever booster vaccination. The source of these receptors is a man aged 18 to 30 who received the YFV17D yellow fever vaccine. Each CDR3 is given without its conserved first and last residue.

V gene: TRBV6-5
J gene: TRBJ1-1
CDR3 protein: ASSYGAPDTANTEAF

V gene: TRBV7-2
J gene: TRBJ2-1
CDR3 protein: ASSSRIDNEQF

V gene: TRBV5-1
J gene: TRBJ1-2
CDR3 protein: ASSLIVTGDYGYT

V gene: TRBV14
J gene: TRBJ1-2
CDR3 protein: ASSMRVNYGYT

V gene: TRBV10-3
J gene: TRBJ2-1
CDR3 protein: AMAQSRDLYNEQF

V gene: TRBV9
J gene: TRBJ2-5
CDR3 protein: ASSVGEETQY

V gene: TRBV5-1
J gene: TRBJ2-7
CDR3 protein: ASSSTGVSYEQY

V gene: TRBV7-2
J gene: TRBJ2-3
CDR3 protein: ASSLGRSDTQY

V gene: TRBV7-7
J gene: TRBJ1-1
CDR3 protein: ASSSRVDTEAF

V gene: TRBV5-5
J gene: TRBJ2-1
CDR3 protein: ASSSSGTVIFDEQF

V gene: TRBV21-1
J gene: TRBJ1-4
CDR3 protein: ASNLAVFGGDEKLF

V gene: TRBV10-3
J gene: TRBJ1-1
CDR3 protein: AISDGLMNTEAF

V gene: TRBV6-5
J gene: TRBJ1-5
CDR3 protein: ASSPDRGWNQPQH

V gene: TRBV4-1
J gene: TRBJ2-6
CDR3 protein: ASNPGGVGANVLT

V gene: TRBV4-2
J gene: TRBJ2-7
CDR3 protein: ASSRELDYEQY

V gene: TRBV5-1
J gene: TRBJ2-5
CDR3 protein: ASSSYRGTETQY

V gene: TRBV5-1
J gene: TRBJ1-1
CDR3 protein: ASSLAVAGEAF

V gene: TRBV4-2
J gene: TRBJ2-2
CDR3 protein: ASSQITGTDPLTGELF

V gene: TRBV5-1
J gene: TRBJ2-1
CDR3 protein: ASSWTGGSYNEQF

V gene: TRBV12-3/TRBV12-4
J gene: TRBJ1-2
CDR3 protein: ASSGTRSYGYT

V gene: TRBV6-5
J gene: TRBJ1-2
CDR3 protein: ASSPGTLYGYT

V gene: TRBV19
J gene: TRBJ1-4
CDR3 protein: ATKGRGTEKLF